The next 27 T cell receptor beta chains were all read from a single sample in a study of CD8 T cells in ankylosing spondylitis. The antigens these receptors bind are not known. Study findings and constraints: Seemingly distinctive of ankylosing spondylitis blood was a TCR beta motif formed by eight highly homologous variants.

In TCRdb, the 5' RACE reads were re-called with MiXCR into one record per CDR3 protein. The repertoire holds around 490,000 distinct CDR3 sequences, with 5.3% as singletons. Sequencing was performed on blood, either unsorted or a sorted T cell fraction (not recorded which). Receptors were obtained from a male donor with ankylosing spondylitis.

In this sample, this clonotype turned up a few times. This chain joins TRBV7-2 and TRBJ2-2; TRBD2 is a possible D gene (5 bases). The V gene lost 3 bases and the J gene lost 9 bases, with 11 bases spanning the gap. Germline-derived CDR1 and CDR2 are SGHTA and FQGNSA. The CDR3 is 13 residues long. CDR3 sequence (DNA): TGTGCCAGCAGCTTCGGGATCCCCCGGGAGCTGTTTTTT. Residues: CASSFGIPRELFF.

In its sample, this clonotype was seen many times. The chain carries TRBV28 and TRBJ1-6, with 8 bases matching TRBD1. The germline V gene encodes CDR1 MDHEN and CDR2 SYDVKM. The CDR3 has 16 residues. V gave up 6 bases and J gave up 7 bases; unmatched junction bases: 11. The CDR3 here is CASSIWDRPFNSPLHF. The CDR3 DNA sequence: TGTGCCAGCAGCATTTGGGACAGGCCCTTCAATTCACCCCTCCACTTT.

This clonotype has at least ten counts. Here the CDR3 DNA reads TGTGCCATCAGTAAGGAGGGGCCGTTCTCTGGGGCCAACGTCCTGACTTTC. Its translation is CAISKEGPFSGANVLTF. The chain is built from TRBV10-3 and TRBJ2-6; perhaps TRBD2 as D (6 bases). Deletions cut 5 bases from V and 0 bases from J, with 14 bases between. The CDR3 runs to 17 residues. Germline assignment: CDR1 ENHRY and CDR2 SYGVKD.

There are many counts of this clonotype. The chain joins TRBV13 to TRBJ2-5; TRBD2 agrees at 7 bases. CDR3 length: 14 amino acids. V shed 5 bases, J shed 2 bases, and the junction held 5 bases outside the gene matches. From germline, CDR1 is PRHDT and CDR2 FYEKMQ (reference sequence). The CDR3 loop is CASSQRLAQETQYF. In DNA form, the CDR3 reads TGTGCCAGCAGCCAACGACTAGCACAAGAGACCCAGTACTTC.

Many counts were recorded for this clonotype. The CDR3 DNA is TGCGCCAGCAGCTTGACCACAGGGGGTCATGAGCAGTTCTTC. This codes for CASSLTTGGHEQFF. This chain uses TRBV5-1 with TRBJ2-1; 8 nucleotides agree with TRBD1. Germline V CDR1 and CDR2: SGHRS, YFSETQ. The CDR3 length is 14 residues. The V gene end was trimmed by 1 base and the J gene end by 8 bases; junction bases not matched to a gene: 5.

This clonotype was seen at least ten times. This chain uses TRBV20-1 with TRBJ1-6; D might be TRBD1 (5 bases). This CDR3 is built from 18 residues. The germline gives CDR1 DFQATT, CDR2 SNEGSKA (reference sequence). Trimming removed 1 base at V and 0 bases at J, with 16 bases between. CDR3 residues: CSARVLARASSYNSPLHF. For the CDR3, the DNA is TGCAGTGCTAGAGTTTTGGCCAGGGCCAGCTCCTATAATTCACCCCTCCACTTT.

This clonotype was observed many times. This chain joins TRBV5-1 and TRBJ2-3, with unresolved D. The V end was cut by 3 bases, the J end by 3 bases, with 5 bases between. The germline CDR1 and CDR2 sequences are SGHRS and YFSETQ. The CDR3 sequence is 12 residues long. The CDR3 sequence: CASSSDTDTQYF. The CDR3 DNA reads TGCGCCAGCAGCTCGGATACAGATACGCAGTATTTT.

This clonotype was observed at least ten times. V is TRBV5-1 and J is TRBJ2-1; D gene unclear. The CDR3 consists of 12 residues. CDR1 SGHRS and CDR2 YFSETQ come from the germline V gene. Deletions cut 1 base from V and 6 bases from J, with 5 bases between. The CDR3 sequence is CASSLPGNEQFF. In DNA form, the CDR3 reads TGCGCCAGCAGCTTGCCGGGCAATGAGCAGTTCTTC.

This clonotype was picked up many times. The junction does not match germline at one end; this may be a read error. The V and J genes are TRBV15 and TRBJ2-1, with 7 bases that match TRBD2. The CDR3 loop spans 13 amino acids. CDR1 and CDR2 (germline): LNHNV, YYDKDF (reference sequence). The CDR3 reads CATSRLGGSELFF. In DNA form, the CDR3 reads TGTGCCACCAGCCGGTTGGGAGGGTCCGAGCTGTTCTTC. Filled out from reference TRBV15 and TRBJ2-1, the complete variable domain reads DAMVIQNPRYQVTQFGKPVTLSCSQTLNHNVMYWYQQKSSQAPKLLFHYYDKDFNNEADTPDNFQSRRPNTSFCFLDIRSPGLGDTAMYLCATSRLGGSELFFGPGTRLTVL.

Many counts were recorded for this clonotype. The J gene is TRBJ2-5, the V gene TRBV5-1; TRBD2 matches 10 bases. The CDR3 has 17 residues. Germline trimming cut 3 bases from V and 4 bases from J; bases unmatched to any gene: 12. Looked up from germline, CDR1 is SGHRS and CDR2 is YFSETQ. This CDR3 is CASSSGLADYKGETQYF. The CDR3 region has the DNA TGCGCCAGCAGCTCTGGACTAGCGGATTACAAGGGAGAGACCCAGTACTTC.

The rearrangement uses TRBV4-1 and TRBJ1-6; D is unclear. The CDR3 consists of 17 residues. Trimming shortened V by 0 bases and J by 0 bases, and 9 bases separated the two germline ends. Per germline, CDR1 MGHRA and CDR2 YSYEKL. CDR3 amino acids: CASSQDLRSSYNSPLHF. CDR3 in DNA: TGCGCCAGCAGCCAAGATTTGAGGAGCTCCTATAATTCACCCCTCCACTTT.

The rearrangement joins TRBV10-3 to TRBJ2-3; 9 positions match TRBD1. The germline gives CDR1 ENHRY, CDR2 SYGVKD. CDR3 length: 16 amino acids. V was pared by 5 bases and J by 4 bases, with 10 bases of the junction left unmatched. DNA of the CDR3: TGTGCCATCAGTATCAATACGGGACAGGGTTCAGATACGCAGTATTTT. Residues: CAISINTGQGSDTQYF.

This clonotype was counted many times. The chain carries TRBV5-1 and TRBJ2-1, with 9 nucleotides matching TRBD1. Germline V gives CDR1 SGHRS, CDR2 YFSETQ. Unmatched junction bases numbered 5, after V lost 5 bases and J lost 5 bases. This CDR3 spans 14 amino acids. The CDR3 loop is CASRPDRGNNEQFF. The CDR3 DNA is TGCGCCAGCAGGCCGGACAGGGGAAACAATGAGCAGTTCTTC.

The rearrangement uses TRBV4-2 and TRBJ2-7; D is undetermined. There are 14 residues in the CDR3. Germline CDR1 is LGHNA and CDR2 is YNFKEQ. Trimming shortened V by 0 bases and J by 5 bases, and 11 bases separated the two germline ends. The CDR3 DNA follows: TGTGCCAGCAGCCAAGATAGGACCTACGACGAGCAGTACTTC. The encoded protein is CASSQDRTYDEQYF.

This clonotype was counted ten times or more. The chain is built from TRBV5-1 and TRBJ2-1; D is unresolved. The CDR3 loop spans 16 amino acids. With 1 base removed from V and 1 base from J, the gap between germline ends came to 12 bases. The germline gives CDR1 SGHRS, CDR2 YFSETQ. CDR3 in amino acids: CASSLSPEKSYNEQFF. The CDR3 coding sequence is TGCGCCAGCAGCTTGTCCCCAGAGAAATCCTACAATGAGCAGTTCTTC.

This clonotype was observed many times. V usage is TRBV7-9 and J usage is TRBJ2-2, with D unresolved. The CDR3 is 14 amino acids. Trimming stripped 3 bases from V and 2 bases from J, with 7 bases between. The germline V gene encodes CDR1 SEHNR and CDR2 FQNEAQ (reference sequence). The CDR3 reads CASSLPANTGELFF. CDR3 DNA sequence: TGTGCCAGCAGCTTGCCGGCCAACACCGGGGAGCTGTTTTTT.

This chain joins TRBV2 and TRBJ2-1; D ambiguous. Trimming took off 2 bases at V and 10 bases at J, with 9 bases between the two ends. Germline V CDR1 and CDR2: SNHLY, FYNNEI. The CDR3 length is 12 residues. CDR3 in amino acids: CASSELIQEQFF. CDR3 DNA sequence: TGTGCCAGCAGTGAACTTATCCAGGAGCAGTTCTTC.

This clonotype occurred many times. V is TRBV4-2 and J is TRBJ1-5, with D tentatively TRBD1 (5 bases). Germline loops: CDR1 LGHNA, CDR2 YNFKEQ. CDR3 size: 13 residues. V lost 4 bases and J lost 12, with 16 bases in between. CDR3 region: CASSRSARDLQHF. The CDR3 DNA reads TGTGCCAGCAGCCGATCGGCCCGGGACCTCCAGCATTTT.

This clonotype was detected ten times or more. This sequence joins TRBV7-9 and TRBJ2-7; D is ambiguous. Between the trimmed V and J ends, which lost 5 bases and 0 bases, there was a span of 5 bases. The germline V gene encodes CDR1 SEHNR and CDR2 FQNEAQ (reference sequence). The CDR3 is made up of 12 amino acids. DNA of the CDR3: TGTGCCAGCAGCATCAGCTCCTACGAGCAGTACTTC. Amino acids: CASSISSYEQYF. Using reference TRBV7-9 and TRBJ2-7 for the parts outside the CDR3, the full variable domain is DTGVSQNPRHKITKRGQNVTFRCDPISEHNRLYWYRQTLGQGPEFLTYFQNEAQLEKSRLLSDRFSAERPKGSFSTLEIQRTEQGDSAMYLCASSISSYEQYFGPGTRLTVT.

This clonotype was seen many times. The chain carries TRBV4-2 and TRBJ1-1, with D unresolved. The CDR3 is 11 amino acids. V lost 4 bases and J lost 7, with 7 bases in between. Germline V gene lookup returns CDR1 LGHNA and CDR2 YNFKEQ. The CDR3 coding sequence is TGTGCCAGCAGCCGATCAGGTGAAGCTTTCTTT. It translates to CASSRSGEAFF.

Many counts were recorded for this clonotype. The CDR3 loop is CASTAEAFF. The CDR3 nucleotides read TGTGCCTCAACGGCTGAAGCTTTCTTT. The chain links TRBV7-9 to TRBJ1-1; D is undetermined. V was cut by 11 bases and J by 6 bases, with 7 bases left in between. CDR1 is SEHNR and CDR2 is FQNEAQ in the germline V gene (reference sequence). The CDR3 contains 9 residues. The full variable domain, in which reference TRBV7-9 and TRBJ1-1 provide the parts outside the CDR3, is DTGVSQNPRHKITKRGQNVTFRCDPISEHNRLYWYRQTLGQGPEFLTYFQNEAQLEKSRLLSDRFSAERPKGSFSTLEIQRTEQGDSAMYLCASTAEAFFGQGTRLTVV.

This chain links TRBV7-3 with TRBJ2-5; TRBD1 matches 8 bases. Trimming removed 2 bases from V and 4 bases from J; junction bases left unmatched: 3. In germline, CDR1 is SGHTA, CDR2 FQGTGA. CDR3 length equals 14 residues. The CDR3 DNA sequence: TGTGCCAGCAGCTTACACGGGACAGGAGAGACCCAGTACTTC. The encoded protein is CASSLHGTGETQYF.

The chain links TRBV7-2 to TRBJ2-7, with TRBD1 matching 9 bases. Trimming cost V 2 bases and J 6 bases; bases outside gene matches: 5. The length of the CDR3 is 14 residues. Germline assignment: CDR1 SGHTA and CDR2 FQGNSA. CDR3 DNA: TGTGCCAGCAGCTTATGGGACAGGGTACCCGAGCAGTACTTC. Translation gives CASSLWDRVPEQYF.

This clonotype was observed at least ten times. V usage is TRBV18 and J usage is TRBJ1-2; no clear D. V lost 3 bases and J 6 bases, leaving 11 bases between the germline ends. Per the germline V gene, CDR1 is KGHSH and CDR2 is LQKENI. CDR3 length: 13 residues. The CDR3 nucleotides read TGTGCCAGCTCACCTTTGACCGCGAATGGCTACACCTTC. This sequence encodes CASSPLTANGYTF.

In its sample, this clonotype was seen many times. This rearrangement joins TRBV7-3 to TRBJ2-1, with D maybe TRBD1 (5 bases). From germline, CDR1 is SGHTA and CDR2 FQGTGA. This CDR3 region has 15 residues. V was pared by 4 bases and J by 2 bases, with 12 bases between. This CDR3 reads CASSSTGVAYNEQFF. As DNA, the CDR3 is TGTGCCAGCAGCTCAACAGGTGTTGCCTACAATGAGCAGTTCTTC.

This clonotype was observed a handful of times. A junction end diverges from the germline sequence, so it may reflect a read error. The chain is built from TRBV20-1 and TRBJ2-1; TRBD2 matches 8 bases. Looked up from germline, CDR1 is DFQATT and CDR2 is SNEGSKA (reference sequence). The CDR3 spans 16 residues. CDR3: CCARRYPREGPHEQFF. In DNA, the CDR3 is TGCTGTGCTAGACGGTACCCCCGGGAGGGCCCTCATGAGCAGTTCTTC.

Ten or more counts support this clonotype. The CDR3 reads CASSGGEQFF. Written as DNA, the CDR3 is TGTGCCAGCAGCGGAGGGGAGCAGTTCTTC. The chain recombines TRBV7-2 with TRBJ2-1; D may be TRBD2 (6 bases). CDR3 size: 10 residues. The V gene lost 5 bases and the J gene lost 10 bases, with 6 bases spanning the gap. Germline assignment: CDR1 SGHTA and CDR2 FQGNSA.